This T cell receptor beta chain was profiled in a study of blood T cells in healthy people across ages (dated by TCRdb to the mid-2010s). Context from the whole study: In model experiments, template switching captured roughly one uniquely barcoded TCR beta cDNA molecule for every two T cells. To track age-related changes in TCR beta repertoire diversity, the study relied on deep sequencing normalized with unique cDNA molecular identifiers. Donors were grouped into four age groups: young (average approximately 16 years), middle-aged (roughly 40), aged (around 60) and long-lived (around 80). To avoid experimental bias, donors of different ages were distributed randomly across sequencing lanes. Using the same blood draw, the study looked at two additional independent replicas of 1 million unique cDNA reads for two donors, one aged 18 to 30 and the other aged 80 or older. Overall study results and their limits: Estimates of total diversity based on one million sequenced T cells were considered lower bounds and underestimates. Since profiling was done on bulk unsorted PBMCs, naive and antigen-experienced compartments could not be conclusively compared. As age increased, observed TCR beta diversity per million T cells dropped in a roughly linear way, and a significant reduction was already evident by age 40. A strong correlation was found between observed TCR beta diversity and the percentage of naive T cells measured by flow cytometry. The CMV infection status of donors was not known, potentially confounding age-related changes in expanded clonotypes. Compared with the aged group, more naive CD4+ T cells, fewer expanded clones and increased TCR diversity were shown by the long-lived group, suggesting age selection.

CDR1 and CDR2 are read off the germline V gene as SGHTA and FQGNSA. Including cysteine and phenylalanine, the CDR3 has 14 amino acids. Left in the record is the CDR3 DNA by itself, 42 bases read in frame from the first base. At the junction V is shortened by 5 bases and J by 4 bases; bases outside the gene matches: 3. This clonotype was found a few times. The clone's antigen remains unknown. Base qualities are not provided; no much larger clone lies one nucleotide away. The library was produced with 5' RACE. The listed sequencing device is Illumina HiSeq 2500. A second 7 to 11 cycle PCR used a sample-barcoded 5' primer and a J-beta primer mix. A unique molecular identifier was introduced onto each TCR beta cDNA molecule by a template-switch 5' adaptor carrying 12 random nucleotides. Each sample yielded at least 2.5 million CDR3-containing paired-end reads. All of the RNA was converted into first-strand cDNA using the Mint cDNA synthesis kit, with a TRBC-specific oligonucleotide serving as the primer. Following uracil-DNA glycosylase treatment, all cDNA underwent a first 18-cycle PCR with the universal primers M1SS and BC2_uni_R. The published analysis was carried out like this. For normalization, 1 million high-quality reads, each with a distinct molecular identifier, were randomly selected from each sample. Reads with shared molecular identifiers were discarded instead of being binned into consensus sequences. MiTCR, with a Q25 quality threshold and the strictest error-elimination algorithm, was used for CDR3 identification, clonotype clustering and error correction. A nonparametric unseen species model with Euler transformation was used to estimate lower-bound total TCR beta diversity. TCRdb's own reprocessing of the public reads used fastp at Q25 and MiXCR and kept productive beta chains. Each entry merges the rows of one CDR3 protein and shows their most common DNA and genes. These V and J calls are TCRdb output, not the study's own analysis. This sample gives hundreds of thousands of distinct CDR3 sequences in total; 40% to 45% of them show up just once. Roughly 30% of the sample is held by the ten biggest clonotypes.

Systemically healthy Caucasian individuals from Russia, approximately 39 in total and aged roughly 6 to 100 years, were included as donors. Each donor gave roughly 9 milliliters of peripheral blood, drawn into EDTA-treated Vacutainer tubes. Ficoll-Paque density-gradient centrifugation was used to isolate PBMCs, with at least 6 million obtained per sample. Trizol reagent was used to extract total RNA from the PBMCs, yielding at least 6 micrograms per sample. For every donor, an aliquot of PBMCs went through flow cytometry to measure the percentages of naive CD45RAhigh/CD27high T cells. The TCR was taken from an elderly man in good health. The chain couples TRBV7-2 to TRBJ2-3; TRBD1 lines up with 10 middle nucleotides. Sequenced material: blood. The CDR3 here reads CASSRDRGADTQYF. The DNA reads as follows: TGTGCCAGCAGCCGGGACAGGGGAGCAGATACGCAGTATTTT.